This is a list of T cell receptor beta chains from one sample in a study of CD8+ T cells in alopecia areata. Sequencing used immunoSEQ multiplex PCR; TCRdb keeps in-frame clones, though not all of them. The sample has about 120,000 clones, over 60% seen once. The sequenced sample was CD4+ T cells sorted from blood, obtained at week 4, from a patient treated with tofacitinib. These receptors came from a human donor with alopecia areata. The CDR3 runs from the conserved cysteine through the conserved F or W. D genes are given only for firm matches. Size is omitted from some rows. Given values are once, few, many or a class for expanded clones.

v_call	clone_size	d_call	j_call	cdr3_aa	cdr3_nt
TRBV29-1	-	-	TRBJ1-1	CSVETPNTEAFF	TGCAGCGTGGAAACACCGAACACTGAAGCTTTCTTT
TRBV30	-	-	TRBJ2-3	CAWRTTSTDTQCF	TGTGCCTGGAGAACCACTAGCACAGATACGCAGTGTTTT
TRBV25-1	-	TRBD1	TRBJ2-1	CASSEGLGGFQQFF	TGTGCCAGCAGTGAAGGTTTAGGGGGCTTCCAGCAGTTCTTC
TRBV4-1	once	-	TRBJ2-2	CASSQDRQGNTGELFF	TGCGCCAGCAGCCAAGACCGGCAGGGAAACACCGGGGAGCTGTTTTTT
TRBV29-1	-	TRBD1	TRBJ1-5	CSVGQGLHQPQHF	TGCAGCGTGGGACAGGGCCTTCATCAGCCCCAGCATTTT
TRBV11-2	few	-	TRBJ2-1	CASSLPSVVGNEQFF	TGTGCCAGCAGCTTGCCTTCGGTAGTTGGGAATGAGCAGTTCTTC
TRBV27	few	TRBD1	TRBJ1-1	CASSYRQGTTEAFF	TGTGCCAGCAGCTATAGACAGGGAACCACTGAAGCTTTCTTT
TRBV7-8	-	-	TRBJ2-7	CASSPQTASHEQYF	TGTGCCAGCAGCCCTCAGACAGCGTCCCACGAGCAGTACTTC
TRBV2	few	TRBD2	TRBJ2-1	CASSDSRLAGVNEQFF	TGTGCCAGCAGTGATTCCCGACTAGCGGGAGTTAATGAGCAGTTCTTC
TRBV27	-	TRBD1	TRBJ1-5	CASSSGTGTYQPQHF	TGTGCCAGCAGCTCCGGGACAGGGACGTATCAGCCCCAGCATTTT
TRBV29-1	few	-	TRBJ2-7	CSVELGGYGDEQYF	TGCAGCGTTGAGCTCGGGGGATACGGCGACGAGCAGTACTTC
TRBV5-1	-	TRBD1	TRBJ1-1	CASSLEGQGEAFF	TGCGCCAGCAGCTTGGAGGGACAGGGGGAAGCTTTCTTT
TRBV29-1	few	-	TRBJ1-3	CSVGDGGAGNTIYF	TGCAGCGTTGGGGACGGGGGAGCTGGAAACACCATATATTTT
TRBV5-1	few	-	TRBJ2-7	CASSEPTGPQYF	TGCGCCAGCAGCGAACCTACAGGTCCACAGTACTTC
TRBV7-2	-	-	TRBJ1-2	CASSFGGYGYTF	TGTGCCAGCAGCTTCGGAGGATACGGCTACACCTTC
TRBV27	-	-	TRBJ2-1	CASNAGQSVYNEQFF	TGTGCCAGCAACGCGGGACAGAGCGTATACAATGAGCAGTTCTTC
TRBV7-2	-	TRBD1	TRBJ1-5	CASSLSTGDNQPQHF	TGTGCCAGCAGCCTCAGTACAGGGGACAATCAGCCCCAGCATTTT
TRBV9	-	-	TRBJ2-7	CASSPSEGRPYEQYF	TGTGCCAGCAGCCCCAGTGAAGGGAGACCCTACGAGCAGTACTTC
TRBV4-3	-	-	TRBJ1-6	CASSPKAQGDSPLHF	TGCGCCAGCAGCCCAAAGGCCCAGGGAGATTCACCCCTCCACTTT
TRBV30	-	TRBD2	TRBJ2-7	CAWTPGLVDEQYF	TGTGCCTGGACCCCGGGACTAGTTGATGAGCAGTACTTC
TRBV5-6	-	TRBD1	TRBJ1-1	CASSLSMDREGTEAFF	TGTGCCAGCAGCTTGTCGATGGACAGGGAGGGCACTGAAGCTTTCTTT
TRBV5-1	-	-	TRBJ1-1	CASSSGDLRTEAFF	TGCGCCAGCAGTAGCGGAGATCTGAGGACTGAAGCTTTCTTT
TRBV30	few	-	TRBJ1-2	CAWTRQANYGYTF	TGTGCCTGGACTCGGCAGGCTAACTATGGCTACACCTTC
TRBV2	few	-	TRBJ2-3	CASSEDYRVTDTQYF	TGTGCCAGCAGTGAAGACTACAGGGTCACAGATACGCAGTATTTT
TRBV7-2	-	-	TRBJ2-2	CASSPGGGTGELFF	TGTGCCAGCAGCCCTGGAGGAGGGACCGGGGAGCTGTTTTTT
TRBV23-1	few	-	TRBJ2-7	CASSQRGRGYEQYF	TGCGCCAGCAGTCAACGGGGCAGGGGCTACGAGCAGTACTTC
TRBV25-1	-	TRBD1	TRBJ2-5	CASSEDRVAETQYF	TGTGCCAGCAGTGAGGACAGGGTGGCAGAGACCCAGTACTTC
TRBV5-1	-	TRBD2	TRBJ2-2	CASSFREVATGELFF	TGCGCCAGCAGCTTCCGGGAGGTTGCAACCGGGGAGCTGTTTTTT
TRBV10-3	-	-	TRBJ1-2	CAISEQGGYGYTF	TGTGCCATCAGTGAGCAGGGAGGCTATGGCTACACCTTC
TRBV23-1	-	-	TRBJ1-2	CARRIYGYTF	TGCGCCAGGAGAATCTATGGCTACACCTTC
TRBV7-2	-	-	TRBJ2-1	CASSRTSGNEQFF	TGTGCCAGCAGCCGGACTTCCGGCAATGAGCAGTTCTTC
TRBV6-5	few	TRBD2	TRBJ2-1	CASSYGSGGYNEQFF	TGTGCCAGCAGTTACGGGTCGGGGGGCTACAATGAGCAGTTCTTC
TRBV29-1	few	TRBD1	TRBJ1-2	CSVVPQSPSEGALGGGYTF	TGCAGCGTTGTGCCCCAGTCACCTTCCGAGGGGGCGCTGGGGGGTGGCTACACCTTC
TRBV9	once	-	TRBJ2-3	CASSGGTPKGTDTQYF	TGTGCCAGCAGCGGGGGGACACCGAAAGGGACAGATACGCAGTATTTT
TRBV2	few	TRBD1	TRBJ2-7	CASSGTGGSYEQYF	TGTGCCAGCAGCGGGACAGGGGGGTCCTACGAGCAGTACTTC
TRBV29-1	-	TRBD1	TRBJ1-1	CSVDGQGDTEAFF	TGCAGCGTTGACGGACAGGGGGACACTGAAGCTTTCTTT
TRBV14	few	-	TRBJ2-7	CASSHGYEQYF	TGTGCCAGCAGCCACGGCTACGAGCAGTACTTC
TRBV10-3	-	-	TRBJ2-2	CASQGRGTENTGELFF	TGTGCCAGTCAAGGCCGCGGGACAGAGAACACCGGGGAGCTGTTTTTT
TRBV23-1	few	-	TRBJ2-7	CASSQSADPKDGDQELYEQYF	TGCGCCAGCAGTCAATCGGCCGACCCAAAGGACGGGGACCAGGAGCTGTACGAGCAGTACTTC
TRBV4-2	few	-	TRBJ2-2	CASSQARRELFF	TGTGCCAGCAGCCAAGCCCGCAGGGAGCTGTTTTTT
TRBV5-7	once	-	TRBJ1-1	CASSLVMNTEAFF	TGTGCCAGCAGCTTGGTCATGAACACTGAAGCTTTCTTT
TRBV10-3	many	-	TRBJ2-1	CAIRPQGLAAYNEQFF	TGTGCCATCAGACCCCAAGGGCTAGCTGCCTACAATGAGCAGTTCTTC
TRBV15	few	TRBD2	TRBJ2-5	CATSRDRPLAGTETQYF	TGTGCCACCAGCAGAGATCGTCCCCTAGCGGGAACGGAGACCCAGTACTTC
TRBV7-2	-	TRBD1	TRBJ2-5	CASSLGTGYPEETQYF	TGTGCCAGCAGCTTAGGGACAGGGTACCCAGAAGAGACCCAGTACTTC
TRBV15	-	-	TRBJ1-2	CATSRDIAGGGYTF	TGTGCCACCAGCAGAGATATCGCGGGGGGTGGCTACACCTTC
TRBV27	-	-	TRBJ1-5	CASSPRGGSQPQHF	TGTGCCAGCAGCCCCCGGGGGGGGAGTCAGCCCCAGCATTTT
TRBV18	few	-	TRBJ1-1	CASSPLRGPEGAFF	TGTGCCAGCTCACCCCTTCGGGGGCCGGAGGGAGCTTTCTTT
TRBV29-1	-	TRBD1	TRBJ1-2	CSVDTGDRVWGYTF	TGCAGCGTTGACACGGGGGACAGGGTGTGGGGCTACACCTTC
TRBV29-1	-	-	TRBJ1-3	CSVARNSGNTIYF	TGCAGCGTTGCCAGGAACTCTGGAAACACCATATATTTT
TRBV2	-	-	TRBJ2-5	CASSEAAQGETQYF	TGTGCCAGCAGTGAAGCAGCCCAGGGCGAGACCCAGTACTTC
TRBV4-1	-	-	TRBJ1-5	CASSQGNQPQHF	TGCGCCAGCAGCCAAGGCAATCAGCCCCAGCATTTT
TRBV29-1	-	-	TRBJ2-3	CSVASQPSSTDTQYF	TGCAGCGTTGCGTCCCAACCTTCTAGCACAGATACGCAGTATTTT
TRBV2	-	TRBD2	TRBJ2-3	CARRTSGVTDTQYF	TGTGCCAGGCGGACTAGCGGGGTGACAGATACGCAGTATTTT
TRBV29-1	-	-	TRBJ2-5	CSGAHLQETQYF	TGCAGCGGTGCACACTTACAAGAGACCCAGTACTTC
TRBV25-1	-	-	TRBJ2-7	CASSERFSYEQYF	TGTGCCAGCAGTGAAAGGTTCTCCTACGAGCAGTACTTC
TRBV9	-	TRBD1	TRBJ1-2	CASSAQGQGKGYGYTF	TGTGCCAGCAGCGCCCAGGGACAGGGCAAAGGCTATGGCTACACCTTC
TRBV5-4	-	TRBD2	TRBJ2-1	CASTNWAGGREQFF	TGTGCCAGCACCAATTGGGCGGGGGGGCGTGAGCAGTTCTTC